The clone carrying this TCR beta chain was counted between two and nine times. Within the sample, other DNA sequences also encode this same CDR3. This CDR3 region has 13 residues. Between the trimmed V and J ends, which lost 1 base and 5 bases, there was a span of 8 bases. CDR1 SGHTA and CDR2 FQGNSA come from the germline V gene. Per the original data handling: Amplification from reference gene primers served as the basis for estimated nucleated cell counts. The repertoire was sequenced with immunoSEQ multiplex PCR; TCRdb's copy has only in-frame clones and lacks some. V and J calls and clone size are given by that table; D and trimming were obtained from the DNA. The profile covers some 74,000 clones, with approximately 81% appearing a single time and approximately 5% taken by the ten largest. This entry comes from a study of blood T cell repertoires in COVID-19. Study at large: Whether acute or convalescent, the COVID-19 samples came from the United States, Italy and Spain. Nucleic acid was either cDNA or gDNA, and it came from T cells, B-cell-depleted T cells, or PBMCs.

The sample consisted of peripheral blood. The V gene is TRBV7-2, the J gene TRBJ1-1; possibly TRBD1 for D (6 bases). The sequence was collected from a woman of 80 years or more with active or convalescent COVID-19. The CDR3 spells CASSLDRVTEAFF. In DNA, the CDR3 is TGTGCCAGCAGCTTAGACAGGGTAACTGAAGCTTTCTTT.